This T cell receptor beta chain is from a study of cytomegalovirus exposure and HLA in healthy donors. Study as a whole: Within the Caucasian-associated ancestry cluster were around four fifths of the roughly 360 genotyped donors. Notes on the study in general: Within a later analysis, the majority of CMV-associated TCR beta chains appeared HLA-restricted. Later analysis revealed greater clonal expansion in HLA-associated TCR beta chains than in equally common others. HLA-A and HLA-B allele assignments for most subjects were reportedly predicted accurately using TCR beta sequences.

With 4 bases clipped from V and 6 bases from J, the junction kept 8 bases outside the gene matches. The CDR3 loop spans 16 amino acids. Germline V gene data show CDR1 as SNHLY and CDR2 as FYNNEI. With respect to this clone: Its antigen is as yet unknown.

This PCR relied on a set of 60 Vbeta primers and 13 Jbeta primers. Measured with immunoSEQ multiplex PCR; TCRdb has only the in-frame clones, and not every one. Of 130,000 to 150,000 clones detected, 70% to 80% appear once; the ten largest clones hold about 13%. The rearrangement links TRBV2 to TRBJ2-2; 10 bases align to TRBD1. The TCR comes from a man aged 35 to 55 in good health and CMV-seropositive. Sample: PBMCs. The CDR3, as DNA: TGTGCCAGCAGTGGCCAACGGACAGGGGGACCCGGGGAGCTGTTTTTT. It translates to CASSGQRTGGPGELFF.